Detailed here is one TCR beta chain. Its antigen is currently not known. Per-nucleotide qualities are absent, and no much larger clonotype sits a single base away. This entry comes from a study of T cell changes during pregnancy in multiple sclerosis (dated by TCRdb to about 2019). With regard to the full study: The study examined how the T cell repertoire changed over the course of pregnancy in women with multiple sclerosis.

The receptor library was made with the immunoSEQ multiplex PCR assay. The source is immuneACCESS, and TCRdb retained only in-frame sequences with V and J called. Part of the clones is not carried over; for the studies checked, unresolved V genes explain less than half of this, and the remainder is unexplained. The sample table holds around 55,000 clones, of which 85% to 95% were seen once. The ten largest clones capture 3% to 3.5% of the sample. The receptor was isolated from a female donor with multiple sclerosis, enrolled in a pregnancy study. The sample consisted of CD8+ T cells from peripheral blood mononuclear cells, taken in the third trimester of pregnancy.

The CDR3 reads CASREDRGPFTEAFF. The nucleotide sequence is given as TGTGCCAGCAGAGAGGACAGGGGGCCTTTCACTGAAGCTTTCTTT. The sequence links TRBV6-1 to TRBJ1-1; TRBD1 lines up with 11 middle nucleotides. From the cysteine through the phenylalanine, the CDR3 covers 15 amino acids. Only the CDR3 DNA is retained, 45 bases long and in frame from the first base. CDR1 and CDR2 were assigned from the germline V gene as MNHNS and SASEGT. Germline trimming amounts to 6 bases on V and 4 bases on J, with 7 as the count of junction bases outside the gene matches.